The T cell receptor beta chain described here comes from a study of blood T cell repertoires in COVID-19. Overall study: The analysed material was cDNA or gDNA that came from T cells, B-cell-depleted T cells, or PBMCs.

Germline lookup yields CDR1 SGHRS and CDR2 YFSETQ. V lost 1 base to trimming and J lost 8 bases, with 13 bases between them. The CDR3 totals 14 residues. How the authors handled the data: Reference gene primer amplification gave estimated nucleated cell counts. Sequenced by immunoSEQ multiplex PCR; TCRdb stores in-frame clones only, minus some. That table supplies the V and J calls and clone size; D and trimming were determined from the DNA. The table records 95,000 to 150,000 clones, just over 85% of them present only once. What was sequenced was peripheral blood. The TCR originated in a man aged 35 to 55 with acute or convalescent COVID-19. This chain connects TRBV5-1 to TRBJ2-1; D might be TRBD1 (6 bases). The CDR3 sequence: CASSLQQGRDEQFF. CDR3 sequence (DNA): TGCGCCAGCAGCTTGCAACAGGGTAGGGATGAGCAGTTCTTC. Using reference TRBV5-1 and TRBJ2-1 for the parts outside the CDR3, the full variable domain is KAGVTQTPRYLIKTRGQQVTLSCSPISGHRSVSWYQQTPGQGLQFLFEYFSETQRNKGNFPGRFSGRQFSNSRSEMNVSTLELGDSALYLCASSLQQGRDEQFFGPGTRLTVL.